This TCR beta chain stems from a study of technical replicates of blood from a handful of donors. TCRdb keeps only in-frame clones here, not all; method: immunoSEQ multiplex PCR. The table records under 95,000 clones, 92% of them present only once. V lost 1 base to trimming and J lost 3 bases, with 16 bases between them. The CDR3 runs 17 residues. Germline V gene sequence: CDR1 SEHNR, CDR2 FQNEAQ (reference sequence). The sequenced material came from T cells isolated from PBMCs. The V call is TRBV7-9, the J call TRBJ1-3; D might be TRBD1 (6 bases). The source of this sequence is a human donor in good health. The CDR3 coding sequence is TGTGCCAGCAGCTTAGGAGAATGGACCAGGGGTGGAAACACCATATATTTT. Translation gives CASSLGEWTRGGNTIYF.